A selection of T cell receptor beta chains follows, all from one sample in a study of post-analysis software for immune sequencing data. Each CDR3 protein gets one entry after TCRdb re-called the PCR reads with MiXCR. The repertoire holds 820,000 or so distinct CDR3 sequences, with approximately 53% as singletons. Material for sequencing was blood. All receptors derive from a girl between 10 and 17 years old with multiple sclerosis. CDR3s leave out the opening cysteine and the closing phenylalanine or tryptophan. The D gene is left open where the match is weak. Clone size is given for some rows only: seen once, a few or many times, or a class if the clone is expanded.

>NA|14|TRBV5-1|TRBJ2-1|NA
ASSLQGHLLYNEQF
>NA|15|TRBV20-1|TRBJ2-4|many
SARSYGPGMGKNIQY
>TRBD2|16|TRBV23-1|TRBJ2-1|NA
ASSPPHGTSGSQDEQF
>NA|14|TRBV9|TRBJ1-2|NA
ASSVAVEGQLYGYT
>NA|11|TRBV29-1|TRBJ2-3|NA
SVGALRPDTQY
>NA|12|TRBV5-1|TRBJ2-7|NA
ASSLGGTLYEQY
>TRBD1|11|TRBV7-6|TRBJ2-3|NA
ASGDRVTYTQY
>NA|13|TRBV7-7|TRBJ2-5|few
ASSRGAGTQETQY
>TRBD1|11|TRBV12-3/TRBV12-4|TRBJ2-1|NA
ASANQGAREQF
>NA|14|TRBV5-1|TRBJ2-7|NA
ASSLVSGIGAYEQY
>NA|13|TRBV9|TRBJ2-3|NA
ASSVDGGSTDTQY
>TRBD2|14|TRBV6-6|TRBJ2-1|NA
ASSYSSSGGYNEQF
>TRBD2|15|TRBV12-3/TRBV12-4|TRBJ2-1|NA
ASSLYARGSLPSKQF
>NA|11|TRBV20-1|TRBJ2-3|NA
SARHEMGDTQY
>NA|16|TRBV21-1|TRBJ2-7|few
ASSKVLTSTGGPYEQY
>NA|11|TRBV28|NA|once
ASSFRGVNIQY
>NA|14|TRBV7-8|TRBJ2-3|NA
ASSSPTRTAADTQY
>NA|11|TRBV7-3|TRBJ2-5|NA
ASGRTYQETQY
>TRBD1|12|TRBV20-1|TRBJ2-1|few
SASGTGPYNEQF
>TRBD1|14|TRBV5-1|NA|NA
ASSLGDRGVDYEQY
>TRBD2|13|TRBV3-1|TRBJ2-3|NA
ASSQAGLDADTQY
>TRBD1|13|TRBV29-1|TRBJ1-1|NA
SATIVQGGYPEAF
>TRBD2|14|TRBV5-1|TRBJ2-5|NA
ASSGPTSGRKETQY
>TRBD2|16|TRBV6-5|TRBJ2-5|once
ASSYSGVSGTYQETQY
>NA|13|TRBV13|TRBJ1-4|NA
ASSLGRPTNEKLF
>NA|17|TRBV21-1|TRBJ2-4|few
ASSKARGGYEGAKNIQY
>TRBD2|12|TRBV5-1|TRBJ2-5|NA
ASSVTSSGGEQY
>TRBD2|10|TRBV11-3|TRBJ2-1|NA
ASSGTSNEQF
>NA|11|TRBV7-3|TRBJ2-7|few
ASSFPGSREQY
>TRBD1|13|TRBV5-1|TRBJ2-7|NA
ASSGAGQGYNEQY
>TRBD2|12|TRBV5-1|TRBJ2-3|NA
ASNPLAGVDTQY
>TRBD2|14|TRBV6-2/TRBV6-3|TRBJ2-3|once
ASSYSAGGYRATQY
>NA|12|TRBV20-1|TRBJ2-1|few
SVMLGDNYNEQF
>NA|14|TRBV7-9|TRBJ2-3|NA
ASSLAGGISTDTQY
>NA|11|TRBV19|TRBJ1-5|few
AVASARNQPQH
>NA|15|TRBV3-1|NA|NA
ASSQDSGLLRIYEQY
>NA|10|TRBV7-9|NA|NA
ASSPTTTEQY
>NA|11|TRBV5-1|TRBJ1-1|NA
ASSFEGAGGAF
>NA|13|TRBV6-5|TRBJ1-1|NA
ASSYSSLGPKGAF